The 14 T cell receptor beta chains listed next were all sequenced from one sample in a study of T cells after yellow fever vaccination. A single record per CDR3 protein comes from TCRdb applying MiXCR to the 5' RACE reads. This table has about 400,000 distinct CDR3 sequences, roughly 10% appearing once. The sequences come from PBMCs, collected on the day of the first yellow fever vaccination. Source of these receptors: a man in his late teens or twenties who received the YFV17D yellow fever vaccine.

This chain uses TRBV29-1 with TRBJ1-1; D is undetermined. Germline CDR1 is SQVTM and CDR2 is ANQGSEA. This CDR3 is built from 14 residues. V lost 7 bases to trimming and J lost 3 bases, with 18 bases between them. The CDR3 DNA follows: TGCAGCGCTCTACCTCCAACGGGGTACACTGAAGCTTTCTTT. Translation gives CSALPPTGYTEAFF.

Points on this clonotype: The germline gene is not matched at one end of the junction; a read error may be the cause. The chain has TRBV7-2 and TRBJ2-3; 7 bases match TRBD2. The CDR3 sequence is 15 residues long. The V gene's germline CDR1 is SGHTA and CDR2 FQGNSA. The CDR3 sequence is CASSLAVYSTDTQYF. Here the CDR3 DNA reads TGTGCCAGCAGCCTAGCGGTATATAGCACAGATACGCAGTATTTT.

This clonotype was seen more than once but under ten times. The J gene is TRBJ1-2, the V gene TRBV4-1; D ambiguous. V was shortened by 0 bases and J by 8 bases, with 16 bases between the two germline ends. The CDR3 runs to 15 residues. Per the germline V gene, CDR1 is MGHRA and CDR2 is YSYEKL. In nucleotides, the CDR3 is TGCGCCAGCAGCCAAGACTCCACCGGGAGTTGGGGCTACACCTTC. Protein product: CASSQDSTGSWGYTF.

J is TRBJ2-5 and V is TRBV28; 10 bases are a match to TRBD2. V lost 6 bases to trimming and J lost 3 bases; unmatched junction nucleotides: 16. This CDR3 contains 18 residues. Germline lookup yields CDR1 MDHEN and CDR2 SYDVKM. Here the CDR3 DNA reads TGTGCCAGCAGCCGGCGGGGGGCTAGCGGGGGTCAGGAAGAGACCCAGTACTTC. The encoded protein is CASSRRGASGGQEETQYF.

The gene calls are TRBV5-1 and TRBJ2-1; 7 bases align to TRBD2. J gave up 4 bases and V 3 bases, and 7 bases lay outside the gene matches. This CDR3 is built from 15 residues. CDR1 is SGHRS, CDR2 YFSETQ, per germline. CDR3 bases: TGCGCCAGCAGCTCTGGGGGGGAGACATACAATGAGCAGTTCTTC. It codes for CASSSGGETYNEQFF.

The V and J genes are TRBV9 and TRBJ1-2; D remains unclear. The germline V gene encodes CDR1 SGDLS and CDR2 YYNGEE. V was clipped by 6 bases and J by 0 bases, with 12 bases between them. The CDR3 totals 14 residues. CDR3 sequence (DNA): TGTGCCAGCACCAGGACTTCCACTAACTATGGCTACACCTTC. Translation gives CASTRTSTNYGYTF.

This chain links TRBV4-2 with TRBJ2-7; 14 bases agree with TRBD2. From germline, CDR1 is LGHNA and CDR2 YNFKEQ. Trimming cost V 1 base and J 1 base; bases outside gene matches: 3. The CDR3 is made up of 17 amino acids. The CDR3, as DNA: TGTGCCAGCAGCCAAGCCGGGACTAGCGGGGGATCCTACGAGCAGTACTTC. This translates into CASSQAGTSGGSYEQYF.

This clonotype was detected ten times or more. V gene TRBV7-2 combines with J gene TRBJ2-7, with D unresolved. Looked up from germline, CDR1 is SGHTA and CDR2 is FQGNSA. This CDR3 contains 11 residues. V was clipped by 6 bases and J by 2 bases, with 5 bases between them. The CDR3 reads CASSSPYEQYF. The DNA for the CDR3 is TGTGCCAGCAGTTCCCCCTACGAGCAGTACTTC.

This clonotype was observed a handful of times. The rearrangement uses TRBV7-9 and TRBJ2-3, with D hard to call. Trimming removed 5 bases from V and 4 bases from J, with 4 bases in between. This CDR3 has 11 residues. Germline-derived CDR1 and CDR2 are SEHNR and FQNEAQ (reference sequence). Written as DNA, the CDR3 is TGTGCCAGCAGCACGGCAGATACGCAGTATTTT. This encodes CASSTADTQYF.

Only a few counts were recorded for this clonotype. CDR3 residues: CASSREPTANTEAFF. The CDR3 DNA reads TGTGCCAGCAGCCGTGAGCCGACGGCGAACACTGAAGCTTTCTTT. The rearrangement links TRBV4-2 to TRBJ1-1; no definite D call. Looked up from germline, CDR1 is LGHNA and CDR2 is YNFKEQ. The CDR3 consists of 15 residues. Deletions cut 4 bases from V and 1 base from J, with 13 bases between.

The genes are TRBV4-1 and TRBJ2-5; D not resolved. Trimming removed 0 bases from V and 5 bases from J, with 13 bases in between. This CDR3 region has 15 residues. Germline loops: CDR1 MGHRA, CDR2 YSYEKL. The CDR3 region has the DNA TGCGCCAGCAGCCAAGAGGGTGGGAAGGTTGAGACCCAGTACTTC. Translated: CASSQEGGKVETQYF.

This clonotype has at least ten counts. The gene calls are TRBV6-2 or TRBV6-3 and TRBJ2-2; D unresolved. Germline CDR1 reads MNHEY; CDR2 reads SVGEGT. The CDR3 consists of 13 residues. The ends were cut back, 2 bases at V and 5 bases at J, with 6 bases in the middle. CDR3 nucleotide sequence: TGTGCCAGCAGTTACCCGCGGACCGGGGAGCTGTTTTTT. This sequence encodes CASSYPRTGELFF.

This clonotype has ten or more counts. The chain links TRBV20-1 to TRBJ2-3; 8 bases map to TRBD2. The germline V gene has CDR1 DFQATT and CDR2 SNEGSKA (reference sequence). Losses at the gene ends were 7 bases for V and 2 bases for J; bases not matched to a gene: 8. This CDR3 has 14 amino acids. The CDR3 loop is CSGGSGTLTDTQYF. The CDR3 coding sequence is TGCAGTGGAGGTAGCGGGACCCTCACAGATACGCAGTATTTT.

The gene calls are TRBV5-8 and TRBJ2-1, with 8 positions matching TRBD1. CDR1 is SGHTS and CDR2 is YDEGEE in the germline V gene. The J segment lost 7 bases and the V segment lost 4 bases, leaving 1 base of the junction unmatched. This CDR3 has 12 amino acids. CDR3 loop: CASSRDRNEQFF. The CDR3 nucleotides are TGTGCCAGCAGCCGGGACAGGAATGAGCAGTTCTTC. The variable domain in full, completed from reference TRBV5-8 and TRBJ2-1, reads EAGVTQSPTHLIKTRGQQATLRCSPISGHTSVYWYQQALGLGLQFLLWYDEGEERNRGNFPPRFSGRQFPNYSSELNVNALELEDSALYLCASSRDRNEQFFGPGTRLTVL.